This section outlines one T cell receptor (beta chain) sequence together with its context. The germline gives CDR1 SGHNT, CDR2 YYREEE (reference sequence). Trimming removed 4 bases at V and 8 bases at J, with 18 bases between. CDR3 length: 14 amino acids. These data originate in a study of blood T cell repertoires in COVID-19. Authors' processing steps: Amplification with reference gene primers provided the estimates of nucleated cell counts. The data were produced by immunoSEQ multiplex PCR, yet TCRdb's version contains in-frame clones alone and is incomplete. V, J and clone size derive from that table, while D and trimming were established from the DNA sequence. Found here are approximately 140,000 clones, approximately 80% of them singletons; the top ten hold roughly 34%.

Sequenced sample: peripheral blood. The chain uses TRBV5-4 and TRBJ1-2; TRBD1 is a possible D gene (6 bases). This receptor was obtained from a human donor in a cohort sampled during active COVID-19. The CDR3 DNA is TGTGCCAGCAGCCCGAATTCGGACAGTCGGGGCTACACCTTC. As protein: CASSPNSDSRGYTF. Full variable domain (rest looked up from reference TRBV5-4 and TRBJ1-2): ETGVTQSPTHLIKTRGQQVTLRCSSQSGHNTVSWYQQALGQGPQFIFQYYREEENGRGNFPPRFSGLQFPNYSSELNVNALELDDSALYLCASSPNSDSRGYTFGSGTRLTVV.